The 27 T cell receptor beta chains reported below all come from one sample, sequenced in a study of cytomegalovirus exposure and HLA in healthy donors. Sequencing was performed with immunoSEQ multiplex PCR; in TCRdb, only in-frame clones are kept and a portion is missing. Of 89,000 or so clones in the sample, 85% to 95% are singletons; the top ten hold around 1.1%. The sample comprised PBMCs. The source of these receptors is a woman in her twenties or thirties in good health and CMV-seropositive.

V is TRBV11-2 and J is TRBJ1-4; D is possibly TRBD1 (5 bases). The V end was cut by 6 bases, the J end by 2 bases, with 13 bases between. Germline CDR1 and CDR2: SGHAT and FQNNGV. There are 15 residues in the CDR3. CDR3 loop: CASRIGVRTNEKLFF. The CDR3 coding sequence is TGTGCCAGCAGGATAGGGGTTCGGACTAATGAAAAACTGTTTTTT.

CDR3 loop: CASSIAISLTSGSSTDTQYF. The CDR3 DNA is TGTGCCAGTAGTATAGCGATCTCCCTGACTAGCGGGTCTAGCACAGATACGCAGTATTTT. The chain employs TRBV19 and TRBJ2-3; 10 bases match TRBD2. The CDR3 has 20 residues. CDR1 and CDR2 from the germline V gene are LNHDA and SQIVND (reference sequence). J gave up 0 bases and V 1 base, and 13 bases lay outside the gene matches.

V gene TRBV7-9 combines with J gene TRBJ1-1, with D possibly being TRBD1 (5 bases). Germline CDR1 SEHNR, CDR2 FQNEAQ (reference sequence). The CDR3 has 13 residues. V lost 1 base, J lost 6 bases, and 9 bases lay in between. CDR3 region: CASSLVGVAEAFF. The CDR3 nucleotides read TGTGCCAGCAGCTTAGTAGGGGTCGCTGAAGCTTTCTTT.

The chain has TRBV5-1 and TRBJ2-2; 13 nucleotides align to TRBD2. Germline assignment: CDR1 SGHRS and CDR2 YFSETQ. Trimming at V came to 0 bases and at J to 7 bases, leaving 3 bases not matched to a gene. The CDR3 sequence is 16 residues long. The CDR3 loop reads CASSLGLAGGIGELFF. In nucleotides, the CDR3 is TGCGCCAGCAGCTTGGGACTAGCGGGAGGTATCGGGGAGCTGTTTTTT.

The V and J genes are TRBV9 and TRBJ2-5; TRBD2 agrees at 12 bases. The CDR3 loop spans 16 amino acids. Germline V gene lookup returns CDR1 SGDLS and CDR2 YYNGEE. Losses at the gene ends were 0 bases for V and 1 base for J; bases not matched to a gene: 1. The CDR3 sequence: CASSVASGGGQETQYF. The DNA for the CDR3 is TGTGCCAGCAGCGTAGCTAGCGGGGGGGGCCAAGAGACCCAGTACTTC.

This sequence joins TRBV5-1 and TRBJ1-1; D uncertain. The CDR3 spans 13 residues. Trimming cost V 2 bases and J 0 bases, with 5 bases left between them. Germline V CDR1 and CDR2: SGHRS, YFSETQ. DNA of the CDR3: TGCGCCAGCAGCTTTCAAATGAACACTGAAGCTTTCTTT. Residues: CASSFQMNTEAFF.

CDR3 residues: CASSPRGAESNNEQFF. CDR3 nucleotide sequence: TGTGCCAGCAGCCCCCGGGGGGCGGAGTCGAACAATGAGCAGTTCTTC. The chain has TRBV7-9 and TRBJ2-1; weak D call: TRBD2 (7 bases). The V gene's germline CDR1 is SEHNR and CDR2 FQNEAQ (reference sequence). Trimming removed 5 bases at V and 5 bases at J, with 19 bases between. The CDR3 is 16 residues long.

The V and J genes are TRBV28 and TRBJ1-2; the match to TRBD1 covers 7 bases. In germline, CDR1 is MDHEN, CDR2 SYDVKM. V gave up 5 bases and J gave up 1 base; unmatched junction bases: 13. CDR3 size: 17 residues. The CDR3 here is CASSPRSGTVINYGYTF. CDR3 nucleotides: TGTGCCAGCAGTCCACGTTCTGGGACAGTAATTAACTATGGCTACACCTTC.

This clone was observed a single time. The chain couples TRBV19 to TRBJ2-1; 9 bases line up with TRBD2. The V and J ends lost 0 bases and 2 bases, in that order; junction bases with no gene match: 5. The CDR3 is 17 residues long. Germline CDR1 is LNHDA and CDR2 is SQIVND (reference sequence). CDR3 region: CASSIDHASGTYNEQFF. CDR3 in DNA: TGTGCCAGTAGTATAGATCATGCTAGCGGGACCTACAATGAGCAGTTCTTC. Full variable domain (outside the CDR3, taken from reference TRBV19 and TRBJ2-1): DGGITQSPKYLFRKEGQNVTLSCEQNLNHDAMYWYRQDPGQGLRLIYYSQIVNDFQKGDIAEGYSVSREKKESFPLTVTSAQKNPTAFYLCASSIDHASGTYNEQFFGPGTRLTVL.

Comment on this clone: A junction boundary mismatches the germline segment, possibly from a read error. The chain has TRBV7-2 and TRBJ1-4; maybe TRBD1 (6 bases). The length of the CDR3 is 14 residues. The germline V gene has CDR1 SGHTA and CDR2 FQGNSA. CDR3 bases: TGTGCCAGCAGCCCCCCAGGGGCCTGGAGTCCCGCCAATTTT. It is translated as CASSPPGAWSPANF.

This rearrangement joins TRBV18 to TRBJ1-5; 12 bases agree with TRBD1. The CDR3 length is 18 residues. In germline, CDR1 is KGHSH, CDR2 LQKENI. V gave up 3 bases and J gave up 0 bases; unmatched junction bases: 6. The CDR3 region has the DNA TGTGCCAGCTCACCCGGGACAGGGGGCCGTTATAGCAATCAGCCCCAGCATTTT. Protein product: CASSPGTGGRYSNQPQHF.

CDR3 region: CASSSRLYGELFF. CDR3 in DNA: TGTGCCAGCAGCTCTCGACTATACGGGGAGCTGTTTTTT. This chain uses TRBV7-3 with TRBJ2-2; possible D gene TRBD2, 5 bases. Trimming removed 4 bases from V and 7 bases from J, with 10 bases in between. The CDR3 totals 13 residues. Germline lookup yields CDR1 SGHTA and CDR2 FQGTGA.

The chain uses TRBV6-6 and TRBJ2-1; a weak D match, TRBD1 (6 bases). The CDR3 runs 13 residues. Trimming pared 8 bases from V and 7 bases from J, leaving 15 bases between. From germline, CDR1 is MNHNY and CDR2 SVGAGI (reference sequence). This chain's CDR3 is CASSTGDRNEQFF. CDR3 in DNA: TGTGCCAGCTCCACGGGTGACAGGAATGAGCAGTTCTTC.

CDR3 protein: CASSRGSGRVSGELFF. CDR3 in DNA: TGCGCCAGCAGCCGAGGAAGCGGGAGAGTGTCCGGGGAGCTGTTTTTT. The rearrangement uses TRBV4-3 and TRBJ2-2; TRBD2 matches 8 bases. Germline CDR1 and CDR2: LGHNA and YSLEER. After removal of 4 bases from V and 6 bases from J, the junction contained 10 bases not matched to a gene. CDR3 length equals 16 residues.

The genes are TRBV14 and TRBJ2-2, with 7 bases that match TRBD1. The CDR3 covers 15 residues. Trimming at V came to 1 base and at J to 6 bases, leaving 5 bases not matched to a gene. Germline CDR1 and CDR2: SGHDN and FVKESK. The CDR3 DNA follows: TGTGCCAGCAGCCAAGGACAGGGTTACGCCGGGGAGCTGTTTTTT. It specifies CASSQGQGYAGELFF.

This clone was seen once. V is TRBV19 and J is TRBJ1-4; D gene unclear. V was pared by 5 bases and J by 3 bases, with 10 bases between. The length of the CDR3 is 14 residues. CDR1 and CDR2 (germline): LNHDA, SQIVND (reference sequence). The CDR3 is CASSFGQSNEKLFF. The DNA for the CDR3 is TGTGCCAGTAGTTTTGGGCAGTCTAATGAAAAACTGTTTTTT.

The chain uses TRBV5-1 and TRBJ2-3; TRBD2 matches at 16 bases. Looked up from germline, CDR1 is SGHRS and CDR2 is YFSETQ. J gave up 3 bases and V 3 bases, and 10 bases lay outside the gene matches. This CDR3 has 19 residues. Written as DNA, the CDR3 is TGCGCCAGCAGCTCGGGACTAGCGGGAGGGCGAGGGTCGACAGATACGCAGTATTTT. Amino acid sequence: CASSSGLAGGRGSTDTQYF. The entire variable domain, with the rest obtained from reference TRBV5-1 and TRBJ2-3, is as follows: KAGVTQTPRYLIKTRGQQVTLSCSPISGHRSVSWYQQTPGQGLQFLFEYFSETQRNKGNFPGRFSGRQFSNSRSEMNVSTLELGDSALYLCASSSGLAGGRGSTDTQYFGPGTRLTVL.

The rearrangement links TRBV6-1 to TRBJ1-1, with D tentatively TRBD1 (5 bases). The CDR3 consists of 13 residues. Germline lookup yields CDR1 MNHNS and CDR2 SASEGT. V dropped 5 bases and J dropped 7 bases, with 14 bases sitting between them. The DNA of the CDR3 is TGTGCCAGCAGTCTGACAGTAGCAAATGAAGCTTTCTTT. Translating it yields CASSLTVANEAFF.

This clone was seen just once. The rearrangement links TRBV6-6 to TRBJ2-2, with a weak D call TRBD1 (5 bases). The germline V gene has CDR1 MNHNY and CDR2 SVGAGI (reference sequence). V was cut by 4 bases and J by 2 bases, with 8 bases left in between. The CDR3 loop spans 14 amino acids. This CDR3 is CASSFRANTGELFF. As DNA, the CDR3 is TGTGCCAGCAGTTTCAGGGCTAACACCGGGGAGCTGTTTTTT.

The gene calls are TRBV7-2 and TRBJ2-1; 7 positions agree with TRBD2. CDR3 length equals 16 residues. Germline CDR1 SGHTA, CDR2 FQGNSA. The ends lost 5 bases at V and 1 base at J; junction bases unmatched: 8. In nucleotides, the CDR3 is TGTGCCAGCAGCCCATCTAGCGGCCTATCCTACAATGAGCAGTTCTTC. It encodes CASSPSSGLSYNEQFF.

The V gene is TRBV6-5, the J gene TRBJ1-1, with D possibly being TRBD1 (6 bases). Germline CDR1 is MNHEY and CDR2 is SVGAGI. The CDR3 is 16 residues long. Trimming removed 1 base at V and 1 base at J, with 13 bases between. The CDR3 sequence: CASSYWRKGQNTEAFF. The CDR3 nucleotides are TGTGCCAGCAGTTACTGGCGAAAGGGACAGAACACTGAAGCTTTCTTT.

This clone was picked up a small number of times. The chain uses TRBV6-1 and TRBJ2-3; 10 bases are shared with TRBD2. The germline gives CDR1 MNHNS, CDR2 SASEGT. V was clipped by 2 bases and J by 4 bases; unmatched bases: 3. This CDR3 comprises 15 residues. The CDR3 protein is CASSELAGESDTQYF. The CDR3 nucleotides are TGTGCCAGCAGTGAACTAGCGGGAGAATCAGATACGCAGTATTTT.

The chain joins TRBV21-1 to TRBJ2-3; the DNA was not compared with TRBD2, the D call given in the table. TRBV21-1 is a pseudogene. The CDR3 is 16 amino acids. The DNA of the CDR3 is TGTGCCAGCAGCACCCTGACTAGCGGGGCCACAGATACGCAGTATTTT. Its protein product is CASSTLTSGATDTQYF.

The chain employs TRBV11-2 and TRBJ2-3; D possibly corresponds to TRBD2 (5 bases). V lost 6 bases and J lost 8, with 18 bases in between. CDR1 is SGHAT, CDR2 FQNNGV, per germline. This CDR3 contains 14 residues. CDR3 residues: CASSLGASGVTQYF. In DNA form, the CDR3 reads TGTGCCAGCAGTCTGGGAGCGTCTGGCGTTACGCAGTATTTT. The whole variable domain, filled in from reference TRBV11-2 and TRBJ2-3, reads EAGVAQSPRYKIIEKRQSVAFWCNPISGHATLYWYQQILGQGPKLLIQFQNNGVVDDSQLPKDRFSAERLKGVDSTLKIQPAKLEDSAVYLCASSLGASGVTQYFGPGTRLTVL.

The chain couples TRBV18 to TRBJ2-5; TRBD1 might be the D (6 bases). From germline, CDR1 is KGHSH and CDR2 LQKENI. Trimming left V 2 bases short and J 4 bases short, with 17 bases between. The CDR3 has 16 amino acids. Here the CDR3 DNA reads TGTGCCAGCTCACCAAGATTAACAGGGTATGGAGAGACCCAGTACTTC. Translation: CASSPRLTGYGETQYF.

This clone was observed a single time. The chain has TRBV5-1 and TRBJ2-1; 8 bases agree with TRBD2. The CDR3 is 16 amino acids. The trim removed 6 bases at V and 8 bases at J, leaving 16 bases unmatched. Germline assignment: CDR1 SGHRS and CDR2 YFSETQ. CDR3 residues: CASTPGLGGGVDEQFF. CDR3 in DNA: TGCGCCAGCACCCCGGGACTAGGAGGAGGAGTCGATGAGCAGTTCTTC.

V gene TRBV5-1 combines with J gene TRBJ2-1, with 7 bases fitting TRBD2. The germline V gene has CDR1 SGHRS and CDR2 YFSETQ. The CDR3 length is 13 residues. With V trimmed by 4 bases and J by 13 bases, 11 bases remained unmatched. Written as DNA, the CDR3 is TGCGCCAGCAGCCCCCGACTAGCCAGGGAACAGTTCTTC. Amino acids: CASSPRLAREQFF.